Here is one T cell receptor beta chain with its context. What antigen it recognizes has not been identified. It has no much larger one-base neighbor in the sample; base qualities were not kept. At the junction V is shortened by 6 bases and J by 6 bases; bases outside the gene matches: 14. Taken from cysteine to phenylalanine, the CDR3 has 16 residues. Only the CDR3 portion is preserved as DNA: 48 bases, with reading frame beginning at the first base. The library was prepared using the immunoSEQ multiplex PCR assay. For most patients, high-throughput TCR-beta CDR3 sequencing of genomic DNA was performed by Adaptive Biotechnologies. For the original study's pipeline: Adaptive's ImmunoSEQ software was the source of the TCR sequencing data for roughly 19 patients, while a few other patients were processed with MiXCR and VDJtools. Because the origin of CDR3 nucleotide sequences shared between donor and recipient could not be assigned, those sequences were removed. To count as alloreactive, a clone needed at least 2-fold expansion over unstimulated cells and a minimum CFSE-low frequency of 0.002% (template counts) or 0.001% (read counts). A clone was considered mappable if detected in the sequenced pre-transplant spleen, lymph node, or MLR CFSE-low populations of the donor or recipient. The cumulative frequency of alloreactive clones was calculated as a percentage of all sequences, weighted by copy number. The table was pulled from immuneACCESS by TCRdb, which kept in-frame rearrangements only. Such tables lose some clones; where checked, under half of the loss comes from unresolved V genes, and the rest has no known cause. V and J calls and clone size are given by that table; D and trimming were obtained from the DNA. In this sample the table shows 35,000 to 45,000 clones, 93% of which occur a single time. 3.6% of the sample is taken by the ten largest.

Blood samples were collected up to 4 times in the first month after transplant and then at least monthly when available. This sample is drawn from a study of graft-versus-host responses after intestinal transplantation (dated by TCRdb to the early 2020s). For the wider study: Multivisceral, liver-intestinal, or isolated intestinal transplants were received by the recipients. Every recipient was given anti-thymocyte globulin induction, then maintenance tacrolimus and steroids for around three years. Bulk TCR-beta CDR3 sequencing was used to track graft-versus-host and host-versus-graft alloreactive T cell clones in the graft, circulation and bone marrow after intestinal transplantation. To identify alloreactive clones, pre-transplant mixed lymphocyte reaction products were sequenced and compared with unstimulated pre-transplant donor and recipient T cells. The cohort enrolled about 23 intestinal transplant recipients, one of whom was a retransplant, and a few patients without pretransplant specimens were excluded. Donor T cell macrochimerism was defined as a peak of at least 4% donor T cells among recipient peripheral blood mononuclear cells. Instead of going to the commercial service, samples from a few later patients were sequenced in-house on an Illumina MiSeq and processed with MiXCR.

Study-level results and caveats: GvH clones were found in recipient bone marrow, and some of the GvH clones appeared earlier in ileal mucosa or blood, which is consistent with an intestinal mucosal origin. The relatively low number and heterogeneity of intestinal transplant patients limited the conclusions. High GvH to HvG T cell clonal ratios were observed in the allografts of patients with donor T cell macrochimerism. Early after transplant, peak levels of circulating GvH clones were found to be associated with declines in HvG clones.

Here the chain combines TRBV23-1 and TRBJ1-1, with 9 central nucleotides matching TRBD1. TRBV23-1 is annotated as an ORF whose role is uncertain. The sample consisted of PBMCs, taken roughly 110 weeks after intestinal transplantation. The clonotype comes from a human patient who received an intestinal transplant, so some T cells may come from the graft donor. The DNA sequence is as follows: TGCGCCAGCAGCCCAACTAGGACAGGGGCGACCCCTGAAGCTTTCTTT. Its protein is CASSPTRTGATPEAFF.